This T cell receptor beta chain was profiled in a study of cytomegalovirus exposure and HLA in healthy donors. Looking at the study overall: T cells numbering about 200 million yielded some 100 million unique TCR beta sequences in an earlier analysis. Among 350 to 500 genotyped donors, around 80% fell in the Caucasian-associated ancestry cluster. Findings and limits, study-wide: Presence/absence analyses supposed approximately even sequencing depth among donors.

Germline CDR1 is LNHDA and CDR2 is SQIVND (reference sequence). This CDR3 contains 17 residues. V lost 1 base and J lost 1; bases outside the gene matches: 7. Vbeta (60) and Jbeta (13) primers were used in the PCR. The authors' processing: In a later analysis, 60 million to 90 million unique TCR beta chains included roughly 11 million shared by two or more donors. Only in-frame clones appear in the TCRdb table, and some are missing; sequencing was by immunoSEQ multiplex PCR. The DNA gave D and trimming, while V, J and clone size come from that table. The repertoire holds about 150,000 clones, with approximately 81% as singletons. To note about this clone: The antigen is not known.

This clonotype originated in a man between 18 and 35 years old in good health and CMV-seronegative. The rearrangement uses TRBV19 and TRBJ1-5; TRBD1 agrees at 7 bases. Sequenced material: PBMCs. The CDR3 reads CASSIGQGIGSNQPQHF. The CDR3 DNA follows: TGTGCCAGTAGTATAGGACAGGGAATAGGGAGCAATCAGCCCCAGCATTTT.